This TCR beta chain was obtained from a study of CD8+ T cells in alopecia areata. Study-wide background: In an open-label trial, patients got 5 to 10 mg tofacitinib twice daily. Treatment with tofacitinib (6 to 18 months) was followed by 6 months off drug.

CDR1 and CDR2 (germline): LNHNV, YYDKDF (reference sequence). Trimming left V 3 bases short and J 2 bases short, with 7 bases between. There are 13 residues in the CDR3. Of note for this clone: Its matching antigen is unknown.

Treatment given: oral pan-JAK inhibitor, 5-10 mg twice daily. Researchers gathered lesional scalp punch biopsies and peripheral blood from patients with alopecia areata. In each case, RNA was isolated and then reverse transcribed into cDNA as the sequencing template. Data came from immunoSEQ multiplex PCR; TCRdb stores just in-frame clones and leaves some out. The sample shows about 200,000 clones, 50% to 60% of them seen only once. General observations from the study: Higher clonality than in normal scalp was seen in lesional scalp, especially alopecia totalis/universalis.

This clonotype was obtained from a human donor with alopecia areata. This chain uses TRBV15 with TRBJ2-5, with D tentatively TRBD1 (6 bases). Sequencing used CD4+ T cells sorted from blood, obtained at week 4, from a patient treated with tofacitinib. CDR3: CATSSGQQETQYF. CDR3 in DNA: TGTGCCACCAGCAGTGGACAGCAAGAGACCCAGTACTTC.